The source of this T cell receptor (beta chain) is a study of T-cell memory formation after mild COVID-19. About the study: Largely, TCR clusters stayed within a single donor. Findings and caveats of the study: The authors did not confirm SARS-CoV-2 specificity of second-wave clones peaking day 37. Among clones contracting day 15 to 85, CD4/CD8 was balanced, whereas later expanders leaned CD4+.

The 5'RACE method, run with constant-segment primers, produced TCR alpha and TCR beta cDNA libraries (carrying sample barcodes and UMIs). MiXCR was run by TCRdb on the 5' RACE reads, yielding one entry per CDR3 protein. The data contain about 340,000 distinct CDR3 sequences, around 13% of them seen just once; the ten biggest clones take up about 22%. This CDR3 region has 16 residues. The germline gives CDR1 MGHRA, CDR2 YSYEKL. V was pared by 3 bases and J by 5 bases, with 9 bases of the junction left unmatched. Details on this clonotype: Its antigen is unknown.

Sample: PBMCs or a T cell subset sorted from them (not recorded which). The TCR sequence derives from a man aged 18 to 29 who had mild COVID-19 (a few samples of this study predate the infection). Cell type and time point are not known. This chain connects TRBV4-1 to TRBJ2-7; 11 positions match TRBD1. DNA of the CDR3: TGCGCCAGCAGCCATCCCCGGGACAGGGGGGGCCACGAGCAGTACTTC. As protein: CASSHPRDRGGHEQYF.